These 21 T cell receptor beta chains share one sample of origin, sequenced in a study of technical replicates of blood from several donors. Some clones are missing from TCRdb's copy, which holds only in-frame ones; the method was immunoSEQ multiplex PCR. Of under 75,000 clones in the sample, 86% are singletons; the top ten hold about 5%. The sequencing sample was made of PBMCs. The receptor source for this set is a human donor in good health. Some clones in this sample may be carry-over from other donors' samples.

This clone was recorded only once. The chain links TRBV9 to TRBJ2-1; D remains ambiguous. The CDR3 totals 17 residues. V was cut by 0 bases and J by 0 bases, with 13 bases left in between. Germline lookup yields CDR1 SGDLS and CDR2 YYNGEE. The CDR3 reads CASSVGGSPSSYNEQFF. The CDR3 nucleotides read TGTGCCAGCAGCGTAGGTGGTAGCCCAAGCTCCTACAATGAGCAGTTCTTC.

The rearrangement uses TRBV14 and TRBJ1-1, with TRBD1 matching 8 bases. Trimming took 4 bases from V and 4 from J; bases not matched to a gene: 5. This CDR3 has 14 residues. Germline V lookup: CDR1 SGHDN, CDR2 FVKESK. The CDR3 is CASSPNRGGTEAFF. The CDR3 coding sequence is TGTGCCAGCAGCCCCAACAGGGGGGGCACTGAAGCTTTCTTT.

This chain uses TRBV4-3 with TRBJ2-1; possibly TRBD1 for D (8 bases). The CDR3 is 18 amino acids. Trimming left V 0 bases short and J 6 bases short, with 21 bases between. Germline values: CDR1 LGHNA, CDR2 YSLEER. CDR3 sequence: CASSQDRGRAGAFNEQFF. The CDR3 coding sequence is TGCGCCAGCAGCCAAGACAGGGGGCGGGCGGGGGCCTTCAATGAGCAGTTCTTC.

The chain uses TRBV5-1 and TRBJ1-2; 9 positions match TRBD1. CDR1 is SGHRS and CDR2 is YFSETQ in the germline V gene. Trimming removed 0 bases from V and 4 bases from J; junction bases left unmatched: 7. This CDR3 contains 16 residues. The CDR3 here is CASSLDEQGAGYGYTF. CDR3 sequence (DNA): TGCGCCAGCAGCTTGGACGAACAGGGGGCGGGCTATGGCTACACCTTC.

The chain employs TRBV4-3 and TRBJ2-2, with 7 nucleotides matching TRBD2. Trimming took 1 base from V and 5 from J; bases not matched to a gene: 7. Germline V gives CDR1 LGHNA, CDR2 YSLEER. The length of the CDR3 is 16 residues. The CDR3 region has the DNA TGCGCCAGCAGCCAAGTGGGGGGGGTACAAACCGGGGAGCTGTTTTTT. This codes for CASSQVGGVQTGELFF.

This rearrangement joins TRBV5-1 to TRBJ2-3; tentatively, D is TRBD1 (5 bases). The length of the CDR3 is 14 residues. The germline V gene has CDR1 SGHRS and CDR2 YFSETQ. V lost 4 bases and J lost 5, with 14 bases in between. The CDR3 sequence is CASSATPRGDTQYF. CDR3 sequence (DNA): TGCGCCAGCAGCGCGACACCTAGGGGAGATACGCAGTATTTT.

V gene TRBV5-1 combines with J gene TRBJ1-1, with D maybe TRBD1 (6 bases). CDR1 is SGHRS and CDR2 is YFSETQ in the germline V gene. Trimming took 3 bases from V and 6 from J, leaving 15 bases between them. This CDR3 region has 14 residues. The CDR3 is CASSYTDRKAEAFF. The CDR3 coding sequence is TGCGCCAGCAGCTACACCGACAGGAAGGCTGAAGCTTTCTTT.

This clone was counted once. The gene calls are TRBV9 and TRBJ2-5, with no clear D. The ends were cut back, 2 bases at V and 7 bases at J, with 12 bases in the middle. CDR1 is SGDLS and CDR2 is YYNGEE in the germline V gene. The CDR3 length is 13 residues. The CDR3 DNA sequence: TGTGCCAGCAGCGTGGCGACTTATGGGACCCAGTACTTC. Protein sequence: CASSVATYGTQYF.

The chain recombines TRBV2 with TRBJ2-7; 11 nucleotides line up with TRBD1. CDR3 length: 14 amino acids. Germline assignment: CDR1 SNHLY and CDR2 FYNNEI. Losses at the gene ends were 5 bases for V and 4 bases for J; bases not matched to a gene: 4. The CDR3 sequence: CASSPGQGAYEQYF. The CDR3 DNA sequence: TGTGCCAGCAGTCCAGGACAGGGGGCTTACGAGCAGTACTTC.

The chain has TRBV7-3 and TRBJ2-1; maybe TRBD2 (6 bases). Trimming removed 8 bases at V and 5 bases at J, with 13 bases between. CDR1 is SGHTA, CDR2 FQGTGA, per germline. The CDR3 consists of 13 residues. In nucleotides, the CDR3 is TGTGCCAGCCGGCGGGGCGGGGACAATGAGCAGTTCTTC. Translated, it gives CASRRGGDNEQFF.

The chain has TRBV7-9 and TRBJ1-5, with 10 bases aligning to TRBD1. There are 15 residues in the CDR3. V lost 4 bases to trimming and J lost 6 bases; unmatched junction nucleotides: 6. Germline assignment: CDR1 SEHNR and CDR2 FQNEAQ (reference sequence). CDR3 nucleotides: TGTGCCAGCAGCTATGACAGGGGGCCCGGTCAGCCCCAGCATTTT. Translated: CASSYDRGPGQPQHF.

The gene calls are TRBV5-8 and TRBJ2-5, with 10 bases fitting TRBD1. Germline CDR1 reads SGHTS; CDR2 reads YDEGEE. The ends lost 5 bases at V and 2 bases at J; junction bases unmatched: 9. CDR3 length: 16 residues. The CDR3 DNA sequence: TGTGCCAGCAGGTCAATCCGGACAGGGGGGCAAGAGACCCAGTACTTC. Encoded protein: CASRSIRTGGQETQYF.

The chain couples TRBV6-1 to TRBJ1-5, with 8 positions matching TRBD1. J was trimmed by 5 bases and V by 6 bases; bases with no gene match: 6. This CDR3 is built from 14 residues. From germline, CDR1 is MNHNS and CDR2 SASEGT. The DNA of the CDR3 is TGTGCCAGCAGGGAGACAGGGGTCGATCAGCCCCAGCATTTT. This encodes CASRETGVDQPQHF.

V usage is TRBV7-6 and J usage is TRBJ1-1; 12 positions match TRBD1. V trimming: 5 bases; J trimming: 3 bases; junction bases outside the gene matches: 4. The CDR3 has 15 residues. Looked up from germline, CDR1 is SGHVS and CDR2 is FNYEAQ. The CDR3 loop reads CASSLGQGAYTEAFF. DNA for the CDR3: TGTGCCAGCAGCCTGGGACAGGGGGCTTACACTGAAGCTTTCTTT.

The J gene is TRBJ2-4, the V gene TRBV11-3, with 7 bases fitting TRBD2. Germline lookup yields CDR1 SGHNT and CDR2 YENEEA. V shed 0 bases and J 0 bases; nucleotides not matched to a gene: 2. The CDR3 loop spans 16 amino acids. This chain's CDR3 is CASSLDGRLAKNIQYF. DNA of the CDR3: TGTGCCAGCAGCTTAGACGGGAGGCTAGCCAAAAACATTCAGTACTTC.

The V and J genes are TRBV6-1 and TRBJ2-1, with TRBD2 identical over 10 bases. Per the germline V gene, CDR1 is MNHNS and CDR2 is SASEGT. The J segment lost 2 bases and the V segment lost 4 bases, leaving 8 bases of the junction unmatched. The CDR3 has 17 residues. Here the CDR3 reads CASSGRTSGGTYNEQFF. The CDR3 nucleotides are TGTGCCAGCAGTGGACGGACTAGCGGAGGGACCTACAATGAGCAGTTCTTC.

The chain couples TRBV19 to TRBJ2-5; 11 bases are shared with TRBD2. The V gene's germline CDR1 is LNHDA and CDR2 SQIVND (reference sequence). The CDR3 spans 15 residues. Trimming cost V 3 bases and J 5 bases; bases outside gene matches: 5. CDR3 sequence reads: CASSMVAGGRETQYF. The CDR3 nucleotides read TGTGCCAGTAGTATGGTAGCGGGGGGGCGGGAGACCCAGTACTTC.

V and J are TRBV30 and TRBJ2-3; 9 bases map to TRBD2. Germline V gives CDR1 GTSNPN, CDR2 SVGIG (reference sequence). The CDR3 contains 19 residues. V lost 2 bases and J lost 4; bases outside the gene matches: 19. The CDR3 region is CAWSRAILAGGPLADTQYF. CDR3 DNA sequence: TGTGCCTGGAGTAGGGCTATACTGGCGGGAGGGCCTTTAGCAGATACGCAGTATTTT.

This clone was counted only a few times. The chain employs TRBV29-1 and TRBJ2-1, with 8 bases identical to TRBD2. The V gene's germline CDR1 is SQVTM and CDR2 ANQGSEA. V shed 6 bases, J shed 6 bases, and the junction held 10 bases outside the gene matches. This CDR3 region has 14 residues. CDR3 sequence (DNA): TGCAGCGTCCCAGAAGGAAGCGGGAGCAATGAGCAGTTCTTC. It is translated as CSVPEGSGSNEQFF.

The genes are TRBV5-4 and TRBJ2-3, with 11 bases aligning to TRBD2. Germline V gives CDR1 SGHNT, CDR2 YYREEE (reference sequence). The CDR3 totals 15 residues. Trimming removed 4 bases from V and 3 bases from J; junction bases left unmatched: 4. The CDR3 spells CASSKLAGATDTQYF. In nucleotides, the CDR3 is TGTGCCAGCAGCAAACTAGCGGGGGCTACAGATACGCAGTATTTT.

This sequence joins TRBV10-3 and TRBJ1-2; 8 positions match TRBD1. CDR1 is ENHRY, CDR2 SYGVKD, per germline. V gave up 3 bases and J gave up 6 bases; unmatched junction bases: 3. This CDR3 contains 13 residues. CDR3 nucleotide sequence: TGTGCCATCAGTGAAGGACAGGGTGATGGCTACACCTTC. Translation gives CAISEGQGDGYTF.